Below, 5 T cell receptor beta chains from the same sample are listed, as sequenced in a study of blood T cells in healthy people across ages. Next came a second PCR, run for roughly 6 to 11 cycles, which used a sample-barcoded 5' primer along with a J-beta primer mix. TCRdb re-analysed the 5' RACE reads in MiXCR, keeping a single row per CDR3 protein. Of about 570,000 distinct CDR3 sequences in the sample, about 26% are singletons; the top ten hold under 20%. The sequenced material came from blood. These receptors came from a woman between 65 and 79 years old in good health.

V gene TRBV5-1 combines with J gene TRBJ2-1, with D unclear. This CDR3 is built from 11 residues. Trimming left V 6 bases short and J 4 bases short, with 5 bases between. CDR1 is SGHRS and CDR2 is YFSETQ in the germline V gene. The CDR3 region is CASIGYNEQFF. The CDR3 coding sequence is TGCGCCAGCATAGGGTACAATGAGCAGTTCTTC.

This clonotype was counted ten times or more. The gene calls are TRBV9 and TRBJ2-7; TRBD1 might be the D (5 bases). Germline-derived CDR1 and CDR2 are SGDLS and YYNGEE. The ends were cut back, 3 bases at V and 3 bases at J, with 7 bases in the middle. CDR3 length equals 12 residues. CDR3 in amino acids: CASSGQGYEQYF. CDR3 nucleotide sequence: TGTGCCAGCAGCGGCCAGGGCTACGAGCAGTACTTC.

This clonotype was counted a few times. This chain links TRBV12-3 or TRBV12-4 with TRBJ2-5; tentatively, D is TRBD1 (6 bases). The CDR3 loop spans 16 amino acids. Trimming removed 3 bases at V and 4 bases at J, with 18 bases between. Here the CDR3 DNA reads TGTGCCAGCAGTTTCGCAAACAGGGACGGTCGAGAGACCCAGTACTTC. Residues: CASSFANRDGRETQYF.

This clonotype was seen a few times. The chain couples TRBV20-1 to TRBJ2-5; 8 nucleotides line up with TRBD1. V was clipped by 6 bases and J by 2 bases; unmatched bases: 8. This CDR3 contains 14 residues. The V gene's germline CDR1 is DFQATT and CDR2 SNEGSKA (reference sequence). CDR3 bases: TGCAGTGCCAGGGGGCGGGGAGTTCAAGAGACCCAGTACTTC. This translates into CSARGRGVQETQYF.

A note on this clonotype: Just one base apart from a much larger clone, this may be a read error. The genes are TRBV7-2 and TRBJ1-1; D not certain. The CDR3 sequence is 14 residues long. The germline CDR1 and CDR2 sequences are SGHTA and FQGNSA. V was cut by 5 bases and J by 1 base, with 11 bases left in between. The CDR3 is CASSLNKGNTEAFF. The CDR3, as DNA: TGTGCCAGCAGCCTAAATAAGGGGAACACTGAAGCTTTCTTT.